The T cell receptor (beta chain) described here comes from a study of blood T cell repertoires in COVID-19. Study information: The origin of the acute and convalescent COVID-19 samples was the United States, Italy and Spain. PBMCs, B-cell-depleted T cells, or T cells provided the cDNA or gDNA that made up the material.

The repertoire was sequenced with immunoSEQ multiplex PCR; TCRdb's copy has only in-frame clones and lacks some. The sample carries around 80,000 clones, 88% recorded once. The sequence derives from a human donor in a cohort sampled during active COVID-19. The sequenced sample was peripheral blood.

The CDR3 DNA reads TGTGCCGGAAGACAATCAACTAATGAAAAACTGTTTTTT. Encoded protein: CAGRQSTNEKLFF. The rearrangement links TRBV6-5 to TRBJ1-4; unclear D gene. The germline V gene encodes CDR1 MNHEY and CDR2 SVGAGI. V lost 11 bases to trimming and J lost 0 bases, with 10 bases between them. The CDR3 is made up of 13 amino acids.